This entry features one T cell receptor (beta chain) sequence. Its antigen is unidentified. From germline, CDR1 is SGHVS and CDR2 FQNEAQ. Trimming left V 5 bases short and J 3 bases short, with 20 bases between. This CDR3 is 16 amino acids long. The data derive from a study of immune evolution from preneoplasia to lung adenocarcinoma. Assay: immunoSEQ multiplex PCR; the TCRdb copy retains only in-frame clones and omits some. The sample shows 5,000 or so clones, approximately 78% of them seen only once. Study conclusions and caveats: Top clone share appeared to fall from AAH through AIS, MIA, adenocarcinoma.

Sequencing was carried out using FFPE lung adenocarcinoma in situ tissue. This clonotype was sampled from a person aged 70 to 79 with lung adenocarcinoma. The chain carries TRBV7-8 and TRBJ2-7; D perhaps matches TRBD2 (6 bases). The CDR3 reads CASSPISGAKFYEQYF. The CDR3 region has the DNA TGTGCCAGCAGCCCTATTAGCGGAGCGAAATTCTACGAGCAGTACTTC.